Listed below are T cell receptor beta chains from one sample, sequenced in a study of T cell repertoires in ileal Crohn's disease. Method: immunoSEQ multiplex PCR; TCRdb's copy keeps in-frame clones and lacks some. The table has 5,300 or so clones, nearly 80% seen once; the top ten hold 6.5%. Sequencing was carried out using ileal tissue. Receptors originate from an adult with Crohn's disease. Both conserved end residues are part of each CDR3.

>TRBV6-6|14
CASTAGQDPGPQHF
>TRBV9|15
CASSGGRPSGDTQYF
>TRBV5-4|12
CAIGQESTEAFF
>TRBV5-1|14
CASSLTGSGNTIYF
>TRBV4-1|13
CASSPRENTEAFF
>TRBV2|16
CASKALLAGGPETQYF
>TRBV7-2|16
CASRDTYSSGANVLTF
>TRBV19|12
CASSFGSQPQHF
>TRBV5-1|14
CASSLDGSSYEQYF
>TRBV28|14
CASRRPDLFYEQYF
>TRBV19|15
CASSIDHVGTQPQHF
>TRBV7-9|15
CASSPGTGVSYEQYF
>TRBV5-1|12
CASSWGRDTQYF
>TRBV28|15
CASGTAGAAPNEQFF
>TRBV4-1|12
CASSSNTDTQYF
>TRBV7-5|16
CARSFLERSCNQPQHF
>TRBV19|15
CASSMFQQTDYGYTF
>TRBV7-2|14
CASTTSGNTGELFF
>TRBV14|14
CASSQDWAVYGYTF
>TRBV7-3|15
CASSLQLAGDNEQFF
>TRBV4-3|14
CASSQQGSTGELFF
>TRBV29-1|12
CSVEFVGSEQYF
>TRBV10-3|13
CAIGDRANQPQHF
>TRBV4-3|14
CASSQGGSSYEQYF
>TRBV4-3|14
CASSLRRGREKLFF
>TRBV19|15
CASSILGGRNQPQHF
>TRBV4-3|15
CASSQEMEDGNGYTF
>TRBV18|17
CASSPRGMGRPADTQYF
>TRBV28|14
CASSLSGSGSTQYF
>TRBV7-9|18
CASSLVGLAGGSYNEQFF
>TRBV19|14
CASSIQGLEDTQYF
>TRBV7-3|13
CASSPHSTDTQYF
>TRBV4-1|15
CASSQEGTANYEQYF
>TRBV28|12
CATIDSNQPQHF
>TRBV27|13
CASRELAGGEQFF
>TRBV7-9|14
CASSGQGGATEAFF
>TRBV2|12
CASSDIRETQYF
>TRBV28|15
CASRNYGTPSGELFF
>TRBV6-6|14
CASSYGGTGSGYTF
>TRBV15|14
CATSRFGSNQPQHF
>TRBV28|14
CASIVGGAPTEAFF
>TRBV2|13
CASSELPNTEAFF
>TRBV9|15
CASSARVVGGNEQFF
>TRBV5-1|15
CASSVSSGTTYEQYF
>TRBV28|13
CASSRTGQETQYF
>TRBV19|15
CASSPPGWSNQPQHF
>TRBV4-2|16
CASSLESGRVVNEQFF
>TRBV28|14
CASSRDRGHEKLFF
>TRBV5-1|15
CASSLNTATNEKLFF
>TRBV18|14
CASSLGIGDTEAFF
>TRBV7-9|14
CASSLGLAGDEQFF
>TRBV7-2|13
CASSSTGDSPLHF
>TRBV28|12
CASIRGRGEQYF
>TRBV10-3|15
CAISGRAGENTEQFF
>TRBV7-6|15
CASGKTSGGQETQYF